This TCR beta chain was sequenced for a study of blood T cell repertoires in COVID-19. This clone was observed once. The method was immunoSEQ multiplex PCR; TCRdb's version includes in-frame clones alone and lacks a portion of them. This table holds about 480,000 clones, 88% found once. Trimming pared 4 bases from V and 8 bases from J, leaving 11 bases between. Germline CDR1 and CDR2: SEHNR and FQNEAQ (reference sequence). This CDR3 is built from 12 residues. The rearrangement uses TRBV7-9 and TRBJ1-2, with D possibly being TRBD1 (5 bases). The source of this sequence is a woman aged 40 to 49 who had recovered from COVID-19. The specimen was PBMCs or T cells enriched from blood (not recorded which). The CDR3 loop reads CASSSPGKGYTF. CDR3 bases: TGTGCCAGCAGCTCCCCAGGGAAGGGCTACACCTTC.